This T cell receptor beta chain was profiled in a study of blood T cells in healthy people across ages. Next came a second PCR, run for about 7 to 12 cycles, which used a sample-barcoded 5' primer along with a J-beta primer mix. TCRdb itself ran the 5' RACE reads through MiXCR, one entry per CDR3 protein. The table shows approximately 880,000 distinct CDR3 sequences, with 40% to 60% occurring only once. V dropped 1 base and J dropped 2 bases, with 11 bases sitting between them. CDR3 length: 15 amino acids. Germline CDR1 reads SGHTA; CDR2 reads FQGNSA. No fewer than 5.5 micrograms of total RNA were isolated from every sample.

This sequence joins TRBV7-2 and TRBJ1-1, with a tentative D call TRBD1 (6 bases). The sequence derives from a man aged 30 to 45 in good health. Sequencing was done on a sample of blood. CDR3 loop: CASSLGGGGNTEAFF. The CDR3 region has the DNA TGTGCCAGCAGCTTAGGGGGGGGCGGTAACACTGAAGCTTTCTTT.